This TCR beta chain derives from a study of blood T cells in healthy people across ages. Using a J-beta primer mix together with a sample-barcoded 5' primer, a second PCR was run for roughly 7 to 12 cycles. With 12 random nucleotides, a template-switch adaptor tagged each individual cDNA molecule. TCRdb called the 5' RACE reads again in MiXCR, with one record for every CDR3 protein. The sample shows roughly 800,000 distinct CDR3 sequences, just under 25% of them seen only once. Each sample used at least 7 million PBMCs. The CDR3 totals 16 residues. Germline V gene sequence: CDR1 SGHRS, CDR2 YFSETQ. This clonotype was recorded a few times. A further study also used this sample, focusing on T cells of mothers and their children. From that report: Over 10 million reads per mother and roughly 3 million per child were obtained.

Specimen: blood. This chain uses TRBV5-1 with TRBJ2-5; TRBD2 might be the D (7 bases). The J call may be incorrect, as the DNA end agrees better with TRBJ2-1. The clonotype was recovered from a boy aged 5-17 years in good health. CDR3 coding DNA: TGCGCCAGCAGCTTGGATCGGGGGGCTCTCCGCAATGAGCAGTTCTTC. It translates to CASSLDRGALRNEQFF.